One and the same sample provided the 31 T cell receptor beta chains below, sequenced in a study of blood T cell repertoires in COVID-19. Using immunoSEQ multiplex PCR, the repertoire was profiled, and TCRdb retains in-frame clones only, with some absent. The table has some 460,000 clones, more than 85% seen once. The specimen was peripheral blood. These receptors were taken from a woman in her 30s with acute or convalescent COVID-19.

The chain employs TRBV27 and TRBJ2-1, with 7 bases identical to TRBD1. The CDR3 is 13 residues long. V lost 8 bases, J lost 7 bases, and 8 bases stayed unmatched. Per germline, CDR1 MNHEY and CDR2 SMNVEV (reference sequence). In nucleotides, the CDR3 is TGTGCCAGCGGATCGACAGGGCGTAATGAGCAGTTCTTC. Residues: CASGSTGRNEQFF.

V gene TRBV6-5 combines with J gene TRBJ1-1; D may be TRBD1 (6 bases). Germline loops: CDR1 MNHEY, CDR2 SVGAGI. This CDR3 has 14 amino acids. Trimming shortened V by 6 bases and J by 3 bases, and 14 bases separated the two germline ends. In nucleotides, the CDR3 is TGTGCCAGCAGCAAACGGGACACATACACTGAAGCTTTCTTT. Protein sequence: CASSKRDTYTEAFF.

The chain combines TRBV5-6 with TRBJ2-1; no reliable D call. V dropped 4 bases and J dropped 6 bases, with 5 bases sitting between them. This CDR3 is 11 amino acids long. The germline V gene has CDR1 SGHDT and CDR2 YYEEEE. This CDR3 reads CASSTSNEQFF. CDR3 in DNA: TGTGCCAGCAGCACCAGCAATGAGCAGTTCTTC.

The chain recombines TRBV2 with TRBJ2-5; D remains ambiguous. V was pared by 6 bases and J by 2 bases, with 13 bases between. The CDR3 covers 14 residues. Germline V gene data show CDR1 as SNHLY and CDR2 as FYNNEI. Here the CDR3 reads CASRSAAYQETQYF. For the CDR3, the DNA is TGTGCCAGCAGGAGTGCGGCGTATCAAGAGACCCAGTACTTC.

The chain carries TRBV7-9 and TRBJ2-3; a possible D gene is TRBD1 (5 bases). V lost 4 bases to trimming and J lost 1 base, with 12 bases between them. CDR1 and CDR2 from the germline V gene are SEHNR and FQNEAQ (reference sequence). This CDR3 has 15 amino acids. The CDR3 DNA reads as TGTGCCAGCAGCTCAAGTCTAGGGGGCACAGATACGCAGTATTTT. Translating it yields CASSSSLGGTDTQYF. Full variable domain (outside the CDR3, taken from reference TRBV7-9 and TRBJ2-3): DTGVSQNPRHKITKRGQNVTFRCDPISEHNRLYWYRQTLGQGPEFLTYFQNEAQLEKSRLLSDRFSAERPKGSFSTLEIQRTEQGDSAMYLCASSSSLGGTDTQYFGPGTRLTVL.

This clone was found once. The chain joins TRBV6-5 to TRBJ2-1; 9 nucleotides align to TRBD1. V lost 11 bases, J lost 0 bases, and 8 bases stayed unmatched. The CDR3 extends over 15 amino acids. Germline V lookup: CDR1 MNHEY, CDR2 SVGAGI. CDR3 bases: TGTGCCGCGAGGGACAGGGTTGTCTCCTACAATGAGCAGTTCTTC. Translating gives CAARDRVVSYNEQFF.

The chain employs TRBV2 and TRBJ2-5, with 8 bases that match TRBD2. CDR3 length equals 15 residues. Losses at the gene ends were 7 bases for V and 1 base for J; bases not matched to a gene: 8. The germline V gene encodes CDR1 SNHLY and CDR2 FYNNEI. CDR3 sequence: CASTGQRGTQETQYF. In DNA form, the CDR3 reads TGTGCCAGCACCGGCCAGCGGGGGACCCAAGAGACCCAGTACTTC.

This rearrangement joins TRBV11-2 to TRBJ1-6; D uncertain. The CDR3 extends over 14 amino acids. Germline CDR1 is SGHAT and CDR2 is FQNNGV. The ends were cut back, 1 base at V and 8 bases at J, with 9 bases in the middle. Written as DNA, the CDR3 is TGTGCCAGCAGCTTAGGCCCGCAGGATTCACCCCTCCACTTT. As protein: CASSLGPQDSPLHF.

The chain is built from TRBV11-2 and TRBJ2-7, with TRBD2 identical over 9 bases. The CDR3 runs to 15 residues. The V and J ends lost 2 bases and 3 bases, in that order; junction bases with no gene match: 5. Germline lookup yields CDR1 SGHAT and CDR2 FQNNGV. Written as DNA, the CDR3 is TGTGCCAGCAGCTTAAACAGCGGGGGGTTCTACGAGCAGTACTTC. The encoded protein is CASSLNSGGFYEQYF. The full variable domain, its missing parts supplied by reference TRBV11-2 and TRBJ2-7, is EAGVAQSPRYKIIEKRQSVAFWCNPISGHATLYWYQQILGQGPKLLIQFQNNGVVDDSQLPKDRFSAERLKGVDSTLKIQPAKLEDSAVYLCASSLNSGGFYEQYFGPGTRLTVT.

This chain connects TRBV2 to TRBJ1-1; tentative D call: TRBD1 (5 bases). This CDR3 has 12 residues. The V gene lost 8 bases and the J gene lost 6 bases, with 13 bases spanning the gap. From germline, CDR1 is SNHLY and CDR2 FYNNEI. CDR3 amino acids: CASHGGFAEAFF. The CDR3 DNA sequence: TGTGCCAGCCACGGGGGGTTTGCTGAAGCTTTCTTT.

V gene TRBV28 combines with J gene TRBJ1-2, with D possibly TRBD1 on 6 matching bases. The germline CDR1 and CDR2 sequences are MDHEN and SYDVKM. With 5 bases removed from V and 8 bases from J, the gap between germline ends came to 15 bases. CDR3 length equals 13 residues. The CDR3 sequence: CASSTTGPRGYTF. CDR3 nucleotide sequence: TGTGCCAGCAGTACGACAGGTCCAAGGGGCTACACCTTC.

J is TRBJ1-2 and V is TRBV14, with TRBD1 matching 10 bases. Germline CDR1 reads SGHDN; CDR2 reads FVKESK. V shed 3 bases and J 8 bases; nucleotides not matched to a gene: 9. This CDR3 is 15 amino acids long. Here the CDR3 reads CASSQAGTGASGYTF. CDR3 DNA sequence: TGTGCCAGCAGCCAGGCCGGGACAGGGGCGAGCGGCTACACCTTC.

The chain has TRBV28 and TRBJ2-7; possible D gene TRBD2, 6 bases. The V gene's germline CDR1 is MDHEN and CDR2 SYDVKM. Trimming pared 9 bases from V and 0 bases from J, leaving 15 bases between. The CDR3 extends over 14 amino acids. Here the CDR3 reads CASSTPGSSYEQYF. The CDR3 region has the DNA TGTGCCAGTTCAACCCCCGGGAGCTCCTACGAGCAGTACTTC.

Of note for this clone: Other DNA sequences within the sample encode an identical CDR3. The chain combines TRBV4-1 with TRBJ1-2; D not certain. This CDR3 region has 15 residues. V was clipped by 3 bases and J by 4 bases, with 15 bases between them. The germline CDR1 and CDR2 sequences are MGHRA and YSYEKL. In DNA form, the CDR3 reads TGCGCCAGCAGCCAGGCACACATTGGCGGCTATGGCTACACCTTC. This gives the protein CASSQAHIGGYGYTF.

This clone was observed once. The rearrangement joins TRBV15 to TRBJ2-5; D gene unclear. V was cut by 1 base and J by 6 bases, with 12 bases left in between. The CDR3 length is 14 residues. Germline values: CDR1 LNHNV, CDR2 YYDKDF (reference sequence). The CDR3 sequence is CATSRVESAKTQYF. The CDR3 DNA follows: TGTGCCACCAGCAGAGTAGAGTCTGCAAAGACCCAGTACTTC.

CDR3 nucleotides: TGTGCCAGTTCGAGAGGTTTAAGTTCTAGCAATCAGCCCCAGCATTTT. Amino acid sequence: CASSRGLSSSNQPQHF. J is TRBJ1-5 and V is TRBV19, with D unclear. V was pared by 8 bases and J by 0 bases, with 17 bases between. The germline V gene has CDR1 LNHDA and CDR2 SQIVND (reference sequence). The CDR3 length is 16 residues.

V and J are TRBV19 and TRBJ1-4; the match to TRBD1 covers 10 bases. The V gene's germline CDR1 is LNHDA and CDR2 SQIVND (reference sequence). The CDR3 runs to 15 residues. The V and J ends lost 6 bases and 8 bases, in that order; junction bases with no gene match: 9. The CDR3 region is CASSPTRTGGEKLFF. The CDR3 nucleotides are TGTGCCAGTAGCCCAACCCGGACAGGGGGGGAAAAACTGTTTTTT.

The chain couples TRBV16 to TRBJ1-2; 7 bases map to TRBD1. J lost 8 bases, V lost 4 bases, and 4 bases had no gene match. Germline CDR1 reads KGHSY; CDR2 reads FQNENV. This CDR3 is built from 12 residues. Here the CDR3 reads CASSPGQPGYTF. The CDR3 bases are TGTGCCAGCAGCCCGGGACAGCCCGGCTACACCTTC.

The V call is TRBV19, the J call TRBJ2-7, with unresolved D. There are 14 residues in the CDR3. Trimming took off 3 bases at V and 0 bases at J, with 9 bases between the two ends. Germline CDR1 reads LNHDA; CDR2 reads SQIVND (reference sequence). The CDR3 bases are TGTGCCAGTAGTATGGGCAGAAACTCCTACGAGCAGTACTTC. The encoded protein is CASSMGRNSYEQYF.

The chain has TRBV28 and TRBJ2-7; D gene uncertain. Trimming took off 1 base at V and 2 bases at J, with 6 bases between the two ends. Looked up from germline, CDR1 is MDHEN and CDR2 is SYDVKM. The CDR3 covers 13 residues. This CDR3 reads CASSLSQTYEQYF. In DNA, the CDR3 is TGTGCCAGCAGTTTATCCCAGACCTACGAGCAGTACTTC.

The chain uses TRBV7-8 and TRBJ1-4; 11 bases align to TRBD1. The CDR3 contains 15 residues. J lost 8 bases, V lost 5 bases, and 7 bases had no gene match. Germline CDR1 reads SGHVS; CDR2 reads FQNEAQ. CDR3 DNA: TGTGCCAGCAGCATCCCCGGGACAGGGGGGGAAAAACTGTTTTTT. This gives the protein CASSIPGTGGEKLFF.

The CDR3 spells CASSLTHSSYNSPLHF. The DNA of the CDR3 is TGTGCCAGCAGCCTAACGCACAGCTCCTATAATTCACCCCTCCACTTT. The J gene is TRBJ1-6, the V gene TRBV5-6; D is undetermined. The CDR3 is 16 residues long. With 4 bases removed from V and 0 bases from J, the gap between germline ends came to 11 bases. Germline V gene lookup returns CDR1 SGHDT and CDR2 YYEEEE.

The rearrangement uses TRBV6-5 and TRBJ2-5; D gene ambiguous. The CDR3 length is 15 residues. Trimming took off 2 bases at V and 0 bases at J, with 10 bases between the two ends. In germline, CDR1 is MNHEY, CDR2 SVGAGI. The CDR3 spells CASSYSTADQETQYF. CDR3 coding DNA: TGTGCCAGCAGTTACAGTACCGCGGACCAAGAGACCCAGTACTTC.

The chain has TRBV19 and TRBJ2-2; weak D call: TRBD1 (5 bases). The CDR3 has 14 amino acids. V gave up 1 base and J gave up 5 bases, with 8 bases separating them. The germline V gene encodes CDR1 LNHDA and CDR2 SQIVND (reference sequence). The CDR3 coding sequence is TGTGCCAGTAGTATAGTCAGGGAAACCGGGGAGCTGTTTTTT. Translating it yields CASSIVRETGELFF.

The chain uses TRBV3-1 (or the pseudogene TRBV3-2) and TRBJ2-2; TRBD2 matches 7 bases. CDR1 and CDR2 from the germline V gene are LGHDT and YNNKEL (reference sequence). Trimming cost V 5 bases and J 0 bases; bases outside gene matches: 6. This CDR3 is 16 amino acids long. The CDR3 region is CASSSPGGPNTGELFF. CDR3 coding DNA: TGTGCCAGCAGCTCCCCGGGGGGACCGAACACCGGGGAGCTGTTTTTT.

In DNA, the CDR3 is TGCAGTGCTAGTCCAGGACAGGGAAACACCGGGGAGCTGTTTTTT. Translated: CSASPGQGNTGELFF. The J gene is TRBJ2-2, the V gene TRBV20-1; 8 bases fit TRBD1. In germline, CDR1 is DFQATT, CDR2 SNEGSKA (reference sequence). V lost 3 bases and J lost 2; bases outside the gene matches: 5. CDR3 length: 15 amino acids.

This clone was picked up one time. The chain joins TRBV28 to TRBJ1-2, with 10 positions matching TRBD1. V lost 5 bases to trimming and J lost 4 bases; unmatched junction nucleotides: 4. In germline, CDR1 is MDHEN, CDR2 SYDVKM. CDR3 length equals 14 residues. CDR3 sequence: CASSAGTGVYGYTF. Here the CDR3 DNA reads TGTGCCAGCAGTGCCGGGACAGGGGTCTATGGCTACACCTTC.

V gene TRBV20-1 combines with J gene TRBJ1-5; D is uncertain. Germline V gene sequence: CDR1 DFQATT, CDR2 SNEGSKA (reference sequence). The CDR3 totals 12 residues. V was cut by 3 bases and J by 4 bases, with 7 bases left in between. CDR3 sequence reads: CSASRGNQPQHF. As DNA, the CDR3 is TGCAGTGCTAGTCGGGGAAATCAGCCCCAGCATTTT.

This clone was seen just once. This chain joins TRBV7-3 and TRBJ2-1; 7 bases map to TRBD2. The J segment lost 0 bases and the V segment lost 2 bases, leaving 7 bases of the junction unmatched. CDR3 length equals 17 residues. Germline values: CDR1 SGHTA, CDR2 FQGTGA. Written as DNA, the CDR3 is TGTGCCAGCAGCTTATTACCAGCGGGGAGCTCCTACAATGAGCAGTTCTTC. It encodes CASSLLPAGSSYNEQFF.

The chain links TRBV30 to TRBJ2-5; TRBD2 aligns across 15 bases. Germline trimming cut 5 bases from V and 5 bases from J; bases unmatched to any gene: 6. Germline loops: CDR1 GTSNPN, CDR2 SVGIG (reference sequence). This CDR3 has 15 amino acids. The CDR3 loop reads CAWGLAGGRWETQYF. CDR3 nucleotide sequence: TGTGCCTGGGGACTAGCGGGGGGGCGTTGGGAGACCCAGTACTTC.

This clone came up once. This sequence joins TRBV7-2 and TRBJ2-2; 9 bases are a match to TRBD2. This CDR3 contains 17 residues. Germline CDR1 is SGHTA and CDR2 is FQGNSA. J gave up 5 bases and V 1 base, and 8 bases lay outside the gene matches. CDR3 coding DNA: TGTGCCAGCAGCTTAGTAGCGGGGGTTTCAGGGACCGGGGAGCTGTTTTTT. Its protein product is CASSLVAGVSGTGELFF.